Listed here are 7 T cell receptor beta chains from one sample, sequenced in a study of post-analysis software for immune sequencing data (dated by TCRdb to between 2014 and 2017). These receptors' targets are unknown. Libraries were made using PCR. Sequencing relied on an Illumina HiSeq 2500. To reduce PCR and sequencing biases, unique molecular identifiers were incorporated into the TCR beta cDNA libraries. The public reads were reanalyzed by TCRdb: fastp trimming at Q25, MiXCR alignment, in-frame beta chains only. Rows merge per CDR3 protein into single entries with the most common DNA and genes. Present in this sample are 800,000 to 950,000 distinct CDR3 sequences, roughly 50% of which were seen just once. 4.6% of the sample comes from the top ten. Points the paper makes about the study in general: Patients showed significantly higher frequencies than controls for a handful of TRBV segments, among them TRBV5-6, TRBV5-1 and TRBV20-1.

Source material: blood. These receptors all come from a girl aged 5 to 17 with multiple sclerosis.

This clonotype came up a few times. CDR3 amino acids: CASSLDSRGDYGYTF. Written as DNA, the CDR3 is TGCGCCAGCAGCTTGGATAGCAGGGGTGACTATGGCTACACCTTC. J is TRBJ1-2 and V is TRBV5-1; D possibly corresponds to TRBD1 (6 bases). V was cut by 0 bases and J by 3 bases, with 12 bases left in between. The CDR3 sequence is 15 residues long. The germline gives CDR1 SGHRS, CDR2 YFSETQ.

This chain uses TRBV5-1 with TRBJ2-7, with 8 bases that match TRBD1. Germline V gene lookup returns CDR1 SGHRS and CDR2 YFSETQ. J was trimmed by 6 bases and V by 4 bases; bases with no gene match: 9. The CDR3 has 14 amino acids. The CDR3 sequence: CASSVAGQEIEQYF. CDR3 bases: TGCGCCAGCAGCGTCGCGGGACAGGAGATCGAGCAGTACTTC.

In this sample, this clonotype turned up once. The CDR3 ends on some other residue instead of the conserved phenylalanine or tryptophan, so this is likely a read error. The DNA is omitted, as the CDR3 cannot be located on it reliably, and the CDR3 follows TCRdb's listing. J is TRBJ2-5 and V is TRBV5-1; the table's D gene call, TRBD1, was not cross checked with the DNA. The CDR3 spans 11 amino acids, including both terminal residues. CDR1 and CDR2 (germline): SGHRS, YFSETQ. The CDR3 here is CASSPGETQHI.

J is TRBJ1-1 and V is TRBV2, with a possible D match to TRBD1 (5 bases). CDR3 length equals 12 residues. V lost 4 bases, J lost 7 bases, and 10 bases lay in between. Germline values: CDR1 SNHLY, CDR2 FYNNEI. The CDR3 DNA is TGTGCCAGCAGTGGGGCAGGGCGTGAAGCTTTCTTT. Protein product: CASSGAGREAFF. Combining the CDR3 with reference TRBV2 and TRBJ1-1 gives the whole variable domain EPEVTQTPSHQVTQMGQEVILRCVPISNHLYFYWYRQILGQKVEFLVSFYNNEISEKSEIFDDQFSVERPDGSNFTLKIRSTKLEDSAMYFCASSGAGREAFFGQGTRLTVV.

Only a few counts were recorded for this clonotype. The chain joins TRBV7-7 to TRBJ2-5; 16 bases are a match to TRBD2. V gave up 4 bases and J gave up 0 bases; unmatched junction bases: 5. This CDR3 is 18 amino acids long. The germline V gene encodes CDR1 SSHAT and CDR2 FNYEAQ (reference sequence). The CDR3 DNA follows: TGTGCCAGCAGCTCCGGGACTAGCGGGGGGGCCTACCAAGAGACCCAGTACTTC. It translates to CASSSGTSGGAYQETQYF.

This rearrangement joins TRBV7-2 to TRBJ1-5; possible D gene TRBD1, 5 bases. V dropped 2 bases and J dropped 5 bases, with 13 bases sitting between them. Germline V gene sequence: CDR1 SGHTA, CDR2 FQGNSA. The CDR3 runs to 15 residues. DNA of the CDR3: TGTGCCAGCAGCTTATCTCGGGCAGGGTATCAGCCCCAGCATTTT. It is translated as CASSLSRAGYQPQHF.

This clonotype appeared a few times. This chain links TRBV6-5 with TRBJ2-3; possible D gene TRBD2, 6 bases. From germline, CDR1 is MNHEY and CDR2 SVGAGI. The CDR3 has 16 amino acids. V shed 0 bases and J shed 1 base, with 11 bases lying between them. As DNA, the CDR3 is TGTGCCAGCAGTTACTCGGGGCGGGGACGCACAGATACGCAGTATTTT. Protein product: CASSYSGRGRTDTQYF.